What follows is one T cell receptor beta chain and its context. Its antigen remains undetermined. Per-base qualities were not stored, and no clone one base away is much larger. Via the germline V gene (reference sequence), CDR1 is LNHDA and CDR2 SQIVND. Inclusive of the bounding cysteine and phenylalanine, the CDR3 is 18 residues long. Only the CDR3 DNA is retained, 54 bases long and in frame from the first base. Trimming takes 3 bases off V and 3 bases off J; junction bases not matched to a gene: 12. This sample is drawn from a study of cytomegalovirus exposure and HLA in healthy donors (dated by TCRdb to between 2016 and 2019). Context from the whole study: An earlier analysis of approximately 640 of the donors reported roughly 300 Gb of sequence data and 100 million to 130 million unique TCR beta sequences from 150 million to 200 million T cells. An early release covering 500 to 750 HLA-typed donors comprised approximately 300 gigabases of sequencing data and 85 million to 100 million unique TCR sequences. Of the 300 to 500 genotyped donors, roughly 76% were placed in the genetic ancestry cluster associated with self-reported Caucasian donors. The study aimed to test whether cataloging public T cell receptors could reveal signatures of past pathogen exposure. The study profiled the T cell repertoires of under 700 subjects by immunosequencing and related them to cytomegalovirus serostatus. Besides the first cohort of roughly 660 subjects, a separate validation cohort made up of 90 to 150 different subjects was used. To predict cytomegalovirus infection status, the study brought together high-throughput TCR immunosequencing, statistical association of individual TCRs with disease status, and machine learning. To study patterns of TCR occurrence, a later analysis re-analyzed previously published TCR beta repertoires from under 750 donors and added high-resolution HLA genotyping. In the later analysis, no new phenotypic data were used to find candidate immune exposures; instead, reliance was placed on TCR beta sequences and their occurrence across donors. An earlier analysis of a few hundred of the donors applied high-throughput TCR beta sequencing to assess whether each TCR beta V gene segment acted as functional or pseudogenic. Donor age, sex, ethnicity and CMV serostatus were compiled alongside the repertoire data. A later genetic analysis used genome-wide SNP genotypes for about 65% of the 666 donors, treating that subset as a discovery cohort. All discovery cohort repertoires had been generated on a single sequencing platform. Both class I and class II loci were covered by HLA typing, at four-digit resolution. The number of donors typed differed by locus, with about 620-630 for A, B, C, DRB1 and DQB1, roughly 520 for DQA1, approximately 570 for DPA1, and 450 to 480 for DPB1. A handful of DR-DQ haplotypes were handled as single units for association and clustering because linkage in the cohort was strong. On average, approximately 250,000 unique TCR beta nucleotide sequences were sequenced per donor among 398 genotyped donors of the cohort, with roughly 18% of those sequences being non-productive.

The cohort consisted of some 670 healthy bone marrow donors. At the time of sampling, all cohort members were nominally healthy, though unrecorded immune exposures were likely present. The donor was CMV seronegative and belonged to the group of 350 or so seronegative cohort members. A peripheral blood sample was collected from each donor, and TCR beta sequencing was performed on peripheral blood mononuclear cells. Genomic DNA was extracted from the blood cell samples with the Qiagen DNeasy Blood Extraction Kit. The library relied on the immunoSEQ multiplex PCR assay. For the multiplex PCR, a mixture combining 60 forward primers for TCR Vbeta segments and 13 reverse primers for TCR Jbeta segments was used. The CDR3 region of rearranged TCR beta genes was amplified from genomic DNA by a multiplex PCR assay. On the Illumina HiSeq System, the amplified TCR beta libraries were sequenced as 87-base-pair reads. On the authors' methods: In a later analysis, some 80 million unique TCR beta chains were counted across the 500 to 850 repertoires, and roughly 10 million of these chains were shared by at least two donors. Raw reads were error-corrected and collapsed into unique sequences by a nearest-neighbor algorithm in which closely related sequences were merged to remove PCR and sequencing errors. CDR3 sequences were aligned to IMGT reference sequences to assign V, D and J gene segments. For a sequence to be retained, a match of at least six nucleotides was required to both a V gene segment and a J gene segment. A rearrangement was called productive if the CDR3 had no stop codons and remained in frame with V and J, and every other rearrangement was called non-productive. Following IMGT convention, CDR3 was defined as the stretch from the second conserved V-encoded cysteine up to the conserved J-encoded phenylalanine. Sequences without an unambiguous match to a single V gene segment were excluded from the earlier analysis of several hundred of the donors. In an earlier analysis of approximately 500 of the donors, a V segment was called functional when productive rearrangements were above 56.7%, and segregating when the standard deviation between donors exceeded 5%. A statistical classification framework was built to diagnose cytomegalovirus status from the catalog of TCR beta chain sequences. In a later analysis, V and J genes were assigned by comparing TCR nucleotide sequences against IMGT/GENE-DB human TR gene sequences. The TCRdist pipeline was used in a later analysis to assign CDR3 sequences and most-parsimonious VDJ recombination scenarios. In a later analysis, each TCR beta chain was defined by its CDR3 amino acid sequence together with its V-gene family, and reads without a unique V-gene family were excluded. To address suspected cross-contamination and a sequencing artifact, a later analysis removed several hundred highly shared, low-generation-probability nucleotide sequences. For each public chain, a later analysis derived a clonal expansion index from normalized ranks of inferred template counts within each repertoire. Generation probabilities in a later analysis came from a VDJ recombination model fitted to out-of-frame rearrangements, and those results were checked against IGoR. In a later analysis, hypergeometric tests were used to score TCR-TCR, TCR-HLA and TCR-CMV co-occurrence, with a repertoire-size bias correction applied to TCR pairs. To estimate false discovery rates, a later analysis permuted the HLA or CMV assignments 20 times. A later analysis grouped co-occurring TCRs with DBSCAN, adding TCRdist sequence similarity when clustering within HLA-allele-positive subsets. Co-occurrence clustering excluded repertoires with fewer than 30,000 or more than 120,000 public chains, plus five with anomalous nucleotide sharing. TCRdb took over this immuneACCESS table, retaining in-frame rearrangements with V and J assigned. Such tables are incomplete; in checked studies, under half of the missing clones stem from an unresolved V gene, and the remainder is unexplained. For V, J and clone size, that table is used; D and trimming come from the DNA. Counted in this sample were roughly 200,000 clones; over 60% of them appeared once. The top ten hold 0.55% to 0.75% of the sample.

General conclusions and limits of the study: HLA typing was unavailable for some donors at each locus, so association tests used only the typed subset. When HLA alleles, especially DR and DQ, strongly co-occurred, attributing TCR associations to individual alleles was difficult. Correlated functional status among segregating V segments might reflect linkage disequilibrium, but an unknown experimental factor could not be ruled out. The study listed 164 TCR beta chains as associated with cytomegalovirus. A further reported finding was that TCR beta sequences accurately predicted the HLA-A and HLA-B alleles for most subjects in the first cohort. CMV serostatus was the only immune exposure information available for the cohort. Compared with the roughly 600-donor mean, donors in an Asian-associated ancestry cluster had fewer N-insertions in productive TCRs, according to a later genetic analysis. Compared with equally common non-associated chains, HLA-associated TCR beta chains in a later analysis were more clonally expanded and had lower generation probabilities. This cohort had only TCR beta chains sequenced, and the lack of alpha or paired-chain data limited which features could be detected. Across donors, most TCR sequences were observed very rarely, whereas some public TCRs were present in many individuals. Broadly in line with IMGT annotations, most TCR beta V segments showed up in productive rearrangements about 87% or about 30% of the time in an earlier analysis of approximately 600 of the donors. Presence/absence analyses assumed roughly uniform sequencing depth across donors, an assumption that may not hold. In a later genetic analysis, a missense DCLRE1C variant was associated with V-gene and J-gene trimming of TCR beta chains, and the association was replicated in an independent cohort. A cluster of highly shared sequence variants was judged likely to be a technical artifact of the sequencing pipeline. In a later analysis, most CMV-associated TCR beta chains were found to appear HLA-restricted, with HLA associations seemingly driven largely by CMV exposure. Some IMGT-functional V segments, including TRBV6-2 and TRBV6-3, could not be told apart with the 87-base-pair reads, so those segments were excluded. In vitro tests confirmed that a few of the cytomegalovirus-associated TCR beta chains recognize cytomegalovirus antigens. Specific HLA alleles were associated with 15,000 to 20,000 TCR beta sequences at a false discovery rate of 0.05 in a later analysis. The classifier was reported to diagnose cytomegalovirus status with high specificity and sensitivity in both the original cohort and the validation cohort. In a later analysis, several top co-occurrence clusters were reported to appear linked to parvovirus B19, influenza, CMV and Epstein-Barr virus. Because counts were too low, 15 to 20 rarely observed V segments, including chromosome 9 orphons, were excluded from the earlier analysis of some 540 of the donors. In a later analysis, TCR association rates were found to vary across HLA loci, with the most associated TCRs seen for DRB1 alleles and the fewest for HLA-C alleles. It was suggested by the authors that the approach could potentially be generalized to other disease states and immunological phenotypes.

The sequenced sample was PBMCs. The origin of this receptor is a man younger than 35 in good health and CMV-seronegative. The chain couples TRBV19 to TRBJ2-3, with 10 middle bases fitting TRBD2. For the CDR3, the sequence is CASSMYWLAGDGTDTQYF. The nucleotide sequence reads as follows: TGTGCCAGTAGTATGTATTGGCTAGCGGGAGATGGGACAGATACGCAGTATTTT. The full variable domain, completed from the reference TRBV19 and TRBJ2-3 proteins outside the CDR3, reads DGGITQSPKYLFRKEGQNVTLSCEQNLNHDAMYWYRQDPGQGLRLIYYSQIVNDFQKGDIAEGYSVSREKKESFPLTVTSAQKNPTAFYLCASSMYWLAGDGTDTQYFGPGTRLTVL.